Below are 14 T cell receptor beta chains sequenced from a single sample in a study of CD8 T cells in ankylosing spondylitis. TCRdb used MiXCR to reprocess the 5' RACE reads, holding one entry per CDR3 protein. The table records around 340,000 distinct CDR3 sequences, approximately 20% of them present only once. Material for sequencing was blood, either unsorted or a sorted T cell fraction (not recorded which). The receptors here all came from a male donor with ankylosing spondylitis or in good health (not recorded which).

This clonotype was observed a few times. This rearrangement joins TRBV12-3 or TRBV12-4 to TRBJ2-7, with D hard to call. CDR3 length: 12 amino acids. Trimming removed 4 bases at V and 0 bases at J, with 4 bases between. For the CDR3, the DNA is TGTGCCAGCAGTTATAACTCCTACGAGCAGTACTTC. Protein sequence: CASSYNSYEQYF.

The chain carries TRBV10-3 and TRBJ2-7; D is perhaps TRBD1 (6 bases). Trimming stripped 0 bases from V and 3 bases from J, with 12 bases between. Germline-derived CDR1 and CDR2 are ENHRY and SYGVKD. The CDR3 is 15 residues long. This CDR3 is CAISESDSLFYEQYF. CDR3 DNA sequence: TGTGCCATCAGTGAGTCGGACAGTCTTTTCTACGAGCAGTACTTC.

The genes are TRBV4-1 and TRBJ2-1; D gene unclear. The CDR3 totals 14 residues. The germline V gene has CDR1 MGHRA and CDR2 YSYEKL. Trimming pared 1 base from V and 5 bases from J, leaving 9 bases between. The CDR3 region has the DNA TGCGCCAGCAGCCAAGGCTGGGGTCACAATGAGCAGTTCTTC. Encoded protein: CASSQGWGHNEQFF.

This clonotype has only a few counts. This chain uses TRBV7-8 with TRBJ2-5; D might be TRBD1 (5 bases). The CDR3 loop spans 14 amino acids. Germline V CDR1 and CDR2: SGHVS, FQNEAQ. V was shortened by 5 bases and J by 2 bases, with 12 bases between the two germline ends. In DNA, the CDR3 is TGTGCCAGCAGCCTCCCCCAGGGTCAAGAGACCCAGTACTTC. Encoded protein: CASSLPQGQETQYF.

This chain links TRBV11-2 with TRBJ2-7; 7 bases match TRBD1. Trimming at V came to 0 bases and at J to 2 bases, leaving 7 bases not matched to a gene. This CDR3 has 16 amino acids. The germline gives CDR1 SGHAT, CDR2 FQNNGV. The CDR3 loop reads CASSLETGTVTYEQYF. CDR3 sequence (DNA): TGTGCCAGCAGCTTAGAGACCGGGACAGTTACCTACGAGCAGTACTTC.

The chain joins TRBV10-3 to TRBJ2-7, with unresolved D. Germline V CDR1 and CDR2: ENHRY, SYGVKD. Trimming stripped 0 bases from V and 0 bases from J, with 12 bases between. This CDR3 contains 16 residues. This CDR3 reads CAISESPRTPSYEQYF. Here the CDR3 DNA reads TGTGCCATCAGTGAGTCACCTAGGACCCCCTCCTACGAGCAGTACTTC.

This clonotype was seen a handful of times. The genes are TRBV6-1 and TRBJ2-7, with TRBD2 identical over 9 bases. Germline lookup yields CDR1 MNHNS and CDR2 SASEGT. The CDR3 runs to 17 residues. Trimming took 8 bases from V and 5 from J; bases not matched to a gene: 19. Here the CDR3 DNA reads TGTGCCAGCTATGGGGGCGCGGGTCTAGCGGGGTTCAACGAGCAGTACTTC. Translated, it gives CASYGGAGLAGFNEQYF.

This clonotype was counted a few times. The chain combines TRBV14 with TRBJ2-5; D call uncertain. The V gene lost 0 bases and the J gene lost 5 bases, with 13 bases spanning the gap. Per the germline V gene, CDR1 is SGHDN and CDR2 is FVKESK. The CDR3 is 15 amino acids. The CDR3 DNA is TGTGCCAGCAGCCAAGAGCCCTTAGACCTCGAGACCCAGTACTTC. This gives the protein CASSQEPLDLETQYF.

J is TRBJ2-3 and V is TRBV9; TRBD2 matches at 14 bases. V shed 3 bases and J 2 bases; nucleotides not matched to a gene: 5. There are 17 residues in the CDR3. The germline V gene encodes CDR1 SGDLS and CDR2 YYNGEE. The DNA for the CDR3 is TGTGCCAGCAGCGGGCGACTAGCGGGGGGGATCACAGATACGCAGTATTTT. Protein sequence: CASSGRLAGGITDTQYF.

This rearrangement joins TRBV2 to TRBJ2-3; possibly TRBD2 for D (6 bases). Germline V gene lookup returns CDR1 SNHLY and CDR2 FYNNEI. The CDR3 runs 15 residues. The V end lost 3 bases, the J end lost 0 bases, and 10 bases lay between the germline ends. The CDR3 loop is CASSDRGASTDTQYF. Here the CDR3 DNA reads TGTGCCAGCAGTGATCGCGGGGCGAGCACAGATACGCAGTATTTT.

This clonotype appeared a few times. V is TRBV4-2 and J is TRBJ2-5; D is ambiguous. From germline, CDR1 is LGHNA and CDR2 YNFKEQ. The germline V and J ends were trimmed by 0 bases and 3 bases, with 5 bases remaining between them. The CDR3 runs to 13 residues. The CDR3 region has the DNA TGTGCCAGCAGCCAAGAAAACGAAGAGACCCAGTACTTC. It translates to CASSQENEETQYF.

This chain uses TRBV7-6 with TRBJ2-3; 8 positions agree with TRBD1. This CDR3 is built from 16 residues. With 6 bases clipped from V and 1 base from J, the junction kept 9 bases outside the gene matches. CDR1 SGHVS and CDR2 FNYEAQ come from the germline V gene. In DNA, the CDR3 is TGTGCCAGCAGTCGACAGGACAGGGTCGGCACAGATACGCAGTATTTT. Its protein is CASSRQDRVGTDTQYF.

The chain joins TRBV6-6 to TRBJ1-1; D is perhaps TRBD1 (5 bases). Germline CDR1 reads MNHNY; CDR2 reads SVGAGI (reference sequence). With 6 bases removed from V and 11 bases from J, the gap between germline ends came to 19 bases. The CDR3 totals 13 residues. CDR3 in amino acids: CASSQHRDPGAFF. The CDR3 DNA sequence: TGTGCCAGCAGCCAACACCGGGACCCCGGGGCTTTCTTT.

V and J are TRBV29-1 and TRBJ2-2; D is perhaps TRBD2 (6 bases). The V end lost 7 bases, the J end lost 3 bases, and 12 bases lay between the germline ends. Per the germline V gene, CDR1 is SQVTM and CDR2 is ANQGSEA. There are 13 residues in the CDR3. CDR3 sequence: CSAQSGDTGELFF. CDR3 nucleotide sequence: TGCAGCGCCCAGTCGGGGGACACCGGGGAGCTGTTTTTT.